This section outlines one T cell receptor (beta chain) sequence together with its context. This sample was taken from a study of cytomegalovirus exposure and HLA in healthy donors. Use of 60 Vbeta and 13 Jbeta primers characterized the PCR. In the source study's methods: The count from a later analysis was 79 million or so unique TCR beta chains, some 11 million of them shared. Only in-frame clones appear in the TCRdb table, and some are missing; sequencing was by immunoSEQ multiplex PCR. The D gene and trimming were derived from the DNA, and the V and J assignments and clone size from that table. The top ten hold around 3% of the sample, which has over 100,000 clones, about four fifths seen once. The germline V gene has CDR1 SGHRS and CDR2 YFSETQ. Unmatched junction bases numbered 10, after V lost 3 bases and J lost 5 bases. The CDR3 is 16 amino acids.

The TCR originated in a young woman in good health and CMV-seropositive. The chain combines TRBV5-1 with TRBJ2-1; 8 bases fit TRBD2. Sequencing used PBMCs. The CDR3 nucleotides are TGCGCCAGCAGCTCTCTACAGCGGGAGAACGACAATGAGCAGTTCTTC. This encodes CASSSLQRENDNEQFF.